This is a list of T cell receptor beta chains from one sample in a study of Ad26.COV2.S vaccination and SARS-CoV-2 variants. Only in-frame clones appear in the TCRdb table, and some are missing; sequencing was by immunoSEQ multiplex PCR. This sample carries about 680,000 clones, 89% of them seen once, and the ten largest clones take approximately 1.5%. Sample: peripheral blood, taken in a trial of Ad26.COV2.S vaccine versus placebo. The receptors come from a person aged 18-65 years who received the Ad26.COV2.S COVID-19 vaccine or a placebo. Both conserved end residues are part of each CDR3. D genes are given only for firm matches. Where a row states a size, it is once, few, many or the class of an expanded clone; other rows omit it.

>NA|TRBJ1-2|TRBV5-6|NA
CASSSIKAGQGYTF
TGTGCCAGCAGCTCCATAAAGGCAGGTCAAGGCTACACCTTC
>NA|TRBJ1-2|TRBV18|NA
CASSSDRDYGYTF
TGTGCCAGCTCATCTGACAGAGACTATGGCTACACCTTC
>few|TRBJ1-2|TRBV18|TRBD1
CASSPPSTGVYGYTF
TGTGCCAGCTCGCCACCCTCGACAGGGGTCTATGGCTACACCTTC
>NA|TRBJ2-7|TRBV15|NA
CVRRRASYEQYF
TGTGTCCGGCGCAGGGCCTCCTACGAGCAGTACTTC
>few|TRBJ2-2|TRBV7-2|NA
CASSLSSTGELFF
TGTGCCAGCAGCTTATCTAGCACCGGGGAGCTGTTTTTT
>NA|TRBJ2-7|TRBV5-1|NA
CASSLEGTGAYEQYF
TGCGCCAGCAGCTTGGAGGGAACCGGGGCTTACGAGCAGTACTTC
>NA|TRBJ2-1|TRBV7-8|NA
CASSWAGYNEQFF
TGTGCCAGCAGCTGGGCAGGATACAATGAGCAGTTCTTC
>NA|TRBJ2-1|TRBV5-6|NA
CASSLDVGSHNEQFF
TGTGCCAGCAGCTTGGACGTAGGGTCCCACAATGAGCAGTTCTTC
>NA|TRBJ2-7|TRBV5-4|NA
CASSLSDGVSEQYF
TGTGCCAGCAGCTTGTCAGATGGAGTCAGCGAGCAGTACTTC
>NA|TRBJ1-6|TRBV5-6|TRBD1
CASSLSTGGGSYNSPLHF
TGTGCCAGCAGCCTATCGACAGGGGGAGGCTCCTATAATTCACCCCTCCACTTT
>NA|TRBJ1-2|TRBV7-2|TRBD1
CASSFRTGPGVGYTF
TGTGCCAGCAGCTTCCGGACAGGCCCTGGGGTCGGCTACACCTTC
>NA|TRBJ1-4|TRBV7-2|TRBD1
CASSLDRGSEKKLFF
TGTGCCAGCAGCCTTGACAGGGGGTCAGAGAAAAAACTGTTTTTT
>NA|TRBJ2-3|TRBV19|NA
CASSRGFGTDTQYF
TGTGCCAGTTCCAGGGGCTTCGGCACAGATACGCAGTATTTT
>NA|TRBJ2-2|TRBV30|NA
CAWSGFKFGGELFF
TGTGCCTGGAGTGGTTTTAAGTTCGGCGGGGAGCTGTTTTTT
>NA|TRBJ2-3|TRBV5-1|NA
CASSLDGLTDTQYF
TGCGCCAGCAGCTTGGATGGCCTCACAGATACGCAGTATTTT
>NA|TRBJ1-4|TRBV18|NA
CASSQYDTTNEKLFF
TGTGCCAGCTCACAATATGATACAACTAATGAAAAACTGTTTTTT
>NA|TRBJ1-6|TRBV10-1|NA
CASSEEGPNSPLHF
TGCGCCAGCAGTGAAGAGGGACCTAATTCACCCCTCCACTTT
>NA|TRBJ1-1|TRBV12-3/TRBV12-4|NA
CASSLASGGEAFF
TGTGCCAGCAGTTTAGCCTCGGGGGGCGAAGCTTTCTTT
>NA|TRBJ1-5|TRBV27|TRBD1
CASSTGGTHQPQHF
TGTGCCAGCAGTACAGGGGGCACCCATCAGCCCCAGCATTTT
>NA|TRBJ2-5|TRBV9|NA
CASSVMGRKQETQYF
TGTGCCAGCAGCGTAATGGGACGGAAACAAGAGACCCAGTACTTC
>once|TRBJ2-7|TRBV6-6|TRBD2
CASSSLGLAGGWEQYF
TGTGCCAGCAGTTCCTTGGGACTAGCGGGGGGCTGGGAGCAGTACTTC
>NA|TRBJ2-3|TRBV14|NA
CASSQLSTDTQYF
TGTGCCAGCAGCCAACTGAGCACAGATACGCAGTATTTT
>few|TRBJ1-2|TRBV4-1|NA
CASSPQQLWLAYGYTF
TGCGCCAGCAGCCCACAGCAGCTCTGGCTAGCCTATGGCTACACCTTC
>NA|TRBJ1-2|TRBV19|TRBD1
CASSIAAGGTYGYTF
TGTGCCAGTAGTATAGCGGCAGGGGGGACCTATGGCTACACCTTC
>NA|TRBJ1-1|TRBV6-6|NA
CASSRQSNTEAFF
TGTGCCAGCAGTCGACAGTCTAACACTGAAGCTTTCTTT
>NA|TRBJ2-7|TRBV20-1|NA
CSASTTSEQYF
TGCAGTGCTAGTACGACGAGCGAGCAGTACTTC
>NA|TRBJ1-6|TRBV11-2|NA
CASSLGGHVGSPLHF
TGTGCCAGCAGCTTAGGGGGACATGTGGGTTCACCCCTCCACTTT
>few|TRBJ2-2|TRBV9|NA
CASSAWDTNTGELFF
TGTGCCAGCAGCGCCTGGGACACCAACACCGGGGAGCTGTTTTTT
>NA|TRBJ1-2|TRBV24-1|TRBD1
CATSDSRQGAGGYTF
TGTGCCACCAGTGACTCAAGACAGGGGGCAGGAGGCTACACCTTC
>NA|TRBJ2-5|TRBV29-1|NA
CSVRTPQGRAQYF
TGCAGCGTCCGGACCCCACAGGGGAGGGCCCAGTACTTC
>NA|TRBJ1-2|TRBV5-4|NA
CASSLFNRENYGYTF
TGTGCCAGCAGCTTGTTTAACAGGGAAAACTATGGCTACACCTTC
>NA|TRBJ1-2|TRBV2|TRBD1
CASSVLGGLGYTF
TGTGCCAGCAGTGTTTTAGGGGGCCTGGGCTACACCTTC
>NA|TRBJ2-2|TRBV18|NA
CASSPPVPGELFF
TGTGCCAGCTCACCACCAGTCCCCGGGGAGCTGTTTTTT
>NA|TRBJ2-1|TRBV24-1|NA
CATSENNEQFF
TGTGCCACCAGTGAGAACAATGAGCAGTTCTTC
>NA|TRBJ2-5|TRBV18|NA
CASSTWPGAQETQYF
TGTGCCAGCTCAACGTGGCCGGGAGCCCAAGAGACCCAGTACTTC
>NA|TRBJ1-1|TRBV12-3/TRBV12-4|NA
CASSLVGGAEAFF
TGTGCCAGCAGTTTAGTCGGCGGGGCTGAAGCTTTCTTT
>NA|TRBJ2-6|TRBV10-2|TRBD1
CASSESRGQGESGANVLTF
TGCGCCAGCAGTGAGTCACGGGGACAGGGCGAGTCTGGGGCCAACGTCCTGACTTTC
>NA|TRBJ2-1|TRBV4-2|TRBD2
CASSQDRGGGANEQFF
TGTGCCAGCAGCCAAGATCGGGGCGGGGGGGCTAATGAGCAGTTCTTC
>NA|TRBJ1-4|TRBV30|TRBD1
CAWSPGQGRVNKDEKLFF
TGTGCCTGGAGTCCCGGACAGGGCAGGGTAAACAAGGATGAAAAACTGTTTTTT
>NA|TRBJ2-1|TRBV9|NA
CASSVDTGSYNEQFF
TGTGCCAGCAGCGTAGACACAGGTTCATACAATGAGCAGTTCTTC
>NA|TRBJ2-2|TRBV5-4|NA
CASSSRRDSNTGELFF
TGTGCCAGCAGCTCACGCCGGGACTCTAACACCGGGGAGCTGTTTTTT
>NA|TRBJ1-5|TRBV4-3|NA
CASSQDSRGNQPQHF
TGCGCCAGCAGCCAAGATTCCAGGGGCAATCAGCCCCAGCATTTT
>NA|TRBJ1-5|TRBV2|TRBD1
CASSEGTGGQPQHF
TGTGCCAGCAGTGAGGGGACAGGGGGGCAGCCCCAGCATTTT
>NA|TRBJ2-7|TRBV6-2/TRBV6-3|NA
CASSYAELSYEQYF
TGTGCCAGCAGTTACGCTGAGCTCTCCTACGAGCAGTACTTC
>NA|TRBJ1-5|TRBV6-5|TRBD1
CASRGTGGRDQPQHF
TGTGCCAGCAGGGGGACAGGGGGAAGGGATCAGCCCCAGCATTTT
>NA|TRBJ1-6|TRBV5-5|NA
CASSLSAGLGSPLHF
TGTGCCAGCAGCTTGAGTGCGGGACTTGGCTCACCCCTCCACTTT
>NA|TRBJ2-1|TRBV7-2|TRBD2
CASSFYSSGTSGSKEQFF
TGTGCCAGCAGCTTCTATTCATCCGGGACTAGCGGGAGTAAAGAGCAGTTCTTC
>NA|TRBJ1-5|TRBV7-9|TRBD1
CASSLMGDSDSNQPQHF
TGTGCCAGCAGCTTAATGGGGGACAGTGATAGCAATCAGCCCCAGCATTTT
>NA|TRBJ2-1|TRBV7-9|TRBD2
CASSLAGGWWDEQFF
TGTGCCAGCAGCCTAGCGGGAGGGTGGTGGGATGAGCAGTTCTTC
>NA|TRBJ2-1|TRBV10-3|NA
CAISESVNEQFF
TGTGCCATCAGTGAGTCGGTCAATGAGCAGTTCTTC
>NA|TRBJ1-3|TRBV24-1|NA
CATSDGGSSGNTIYF
TGTGCCACCAGTGATGGGGGGAGCTCTGGAAACACCATATATTTT
>NA|TRBJ2-1|TRBV6-1|NA
CASSDDRDNEQFF
TGTGCCAGCAGTGATGACAGAGATAATGAGCAGTTCTTC
>NA|TRBJ1-3|TRBV5-6|NA
CASSLNVYGNTIYF
TGTGCCAGCAGCTTGAATGTATATGGAAACACCATATATTTT
>NA|TRBJ1-5|TRBV2|NA
CAISAGTHQPQHF
TGTGCCATCTCGGCAGGGACCCATCAGCCCCAGCATTTT
>NA|TRBJ1-1|TRBV7-9|NA
CASSLRPEAFF
TGTGCCAGCAGCTTACGGCCCGAAGCTTTCTTT